A single sample is the source of the 27 T cell receptor beta chains below, sequenced in a study of T cell responses to AZD1222 COVID-19 vaccine. Clones were sequenced by immunoSEQ multiplex PCR, and TCRdb holds only the in-frame ones, with some missing. This sample carries some 64,000 clones, 75% to 95% of them seen once, and the ten largest clones take approximately 6%. The specimen comprised peripheral blood, sampled 28 days after the second dose of the MenACWY control vaccine. These receptors all stem from an adult who received the MenACWY meningococcal vaccine as a control.

J is TRBJ1-1 and V is TRBV9, with D possibly being TRBD1 (5 bases). The germline gives CDR1 SGDLS, CDR2 YYNGEE. This CDR3 has 14 residues. V gave up 2 bases and J gave up 4 bases, with 12 bases separating them. The CDR3 nucleotides read TGTGCCAGCAGCGTTAATATGGGGGTCACTGAAGCTTTCTTT. Translating it yields CASSVNMGVTEAFF.

This clone was seen a single time. The V and J genes are TRBV9 and TRBJ1-1; D remains unclear. Germline V gene sequence: CDR1 SGDLS, CDR2 YYNGEE. V was trimmed by 2 bases and J by 2 bases, leaving 7 bases between them. CDR3 length: 13 amino acids. Written as DNA, the CDR3 is TGTGCCAGCAGCGTCGACGGAAACACTGAAGCTTTCTTT. It encodes CASSVDGNTEAFF.

This sequence joins TRBV4-2 and TRBJ2-7, with TRBD1 matching 7 bases. This CDR3 region has 16 residues. The trim removed 0 bases at V and 3 bases at J, leaving 8 bases unmatched. Germline assignment: CDR1 LGHNA and CDR2 YNFKEQ. This chain's CDR3 is CASSQEGGRANYEQYF. The CDR3 DNA is TGTGCCAGCAGCCAAGAAGGGGGCAGGGCAAACTACGAGCAGTACTTC.

V usage is TRBV19 and J usage is TRBJ2-3; 16 nucleotides match TRBD2. With 7 bases clipped from V and 3 bases from J, the junction kept 13 bases outside the gene matches. Germline-derived CDR1 and CDR2 are LNHDA and SQIVND (reference sequence). The CDR3 has 19 amino acids. CDR3 region: CASTLEGTSGRAGTDTQYF. CDR3 DNA sequence: TGTGCCAGTACCCTAGAAGGGACTAGCGGGAGGGCCGGGACAGATACGCAGTATTTT.

V is TRBV24-1 and J is TRBJ2-3; TRBD2 agrees at 7 bases. Germline V gives CDR1 KGHDR, CDR2 SFDVKD. The CDR3 has 12 residues. Trimming at V came to 6 bases and at J to 6 bases, leaving 2 bases not matched to a gene. CDR3 sequence (DNA): TGTGCCACCAGTCCCGGGGGGGATACGCAGTATTTT. Translated, it gives CATSPGGDTQYF.

The chain combines TRBV6-4 with TRBJ2-5; the D is unclear. The CDR3 is 13 amino acids. The V gene lost 3 bases and the J gene lost 2 bases, with 7 bases spanning the gap. The V gene's germline CDR1 is MRHNA and CDR2 SNTAGT. Written as DNA, the CDR3 is TGTGCCAGCAGTGAAGATGGTCAAGAGACCCAGTACTTC. It encodes CASSEDGQETQYF.

V usage is TRBV29-1 and J usage is TRBJ2-7; 8 positions match TRBD2. V trimming: 6 bases; J trimming: 0 bases; junction bases outside the gene matches: 4. The germline V gene encodes CDR1 SQVTM and CDR2 ANQGSEA. This CDR3 has 13 residues. In nucleotides, the CDR3 is TGCAGCGTCTCAAGCGGGAGCTCCTACGAGCAGTACTTC. This codes for CSVSSGSSYEQYF.

The chain carries TRBV27 and TRBJ2-4; the D is unclear. Germline CDR1 reads MNHEY; CDR2 reads SMNVEV (reference sequence). The length of the CDR3 is 14 residues. Trimming removed 3 bases from V and 0 bases from J, with 6 bases in between. CDR3 region: CASSLIGAKNIQYF. In nucleotides, the CDR3 is TGTGCCAGCAGTTTGATAGGAGCCAAAAACATTCAGTACTTC.

CDR3 sequence reads: CASTNHNQETQYF. CDR3 DNA sequence: TGTGCCAGCACGAACCACAACCAAGAGACCCAGTACTTC. The chain carries TRBV6-5 and TRBJ2-5; D gene ambiguous. Between the trimmed V and J ends, which lost 7 bases and 0 bases, there was a span of 9 bases. Germline CDR1 MNHEY, CDR2 SVGAGI. The CDR3 is 13 residues long.

This rearrangement joins TRBV28 to TRBJ1-5, with D possibly matching TRBD1 (5 bases). With 8 bases removed from V and 7 bases from J, the gap between germline ends came to 12 bases. This CDR3 is 12 amino acids long. Germline CDR1 reads MDHEN; CDR2 reads SYDVKM. CDR3 bases: TGTGCCAGCGCGGGGGGGGGACAGCCCCAGCATTTT. Amino acids: CASAGGGQPQHF.

This clone showed up just once. V and J are TRBV6-5 and TRBJ1-1; D may be TRBD1 (5 bases). Trimming cost V 6 bases and J 11 bases, with 16 bases left between them. The CDR3 is 12 amino acids. Germline V lookup: CDR1 MNHEY, CDR2 SVGAGI. The CDR3 here is CASSRDGPRAFF. The CDR3 DNA is TGTGCCAGCAGCAGGGACGGCCCGAGGGCTTTCTTT.

This chain connects TRBV28 to TRBJ2-5, with a possible D match to TRBD1 (6 bases). From germline, CDR1 is MDHEN and CDR2 SYDVKM. Trimming took off 5 bases at V and 5 bases at J, with 15 bases between the two ends. The CDR3 is 14 amino acids. In nucleotides, the CDR3 is TGTGCCAGCAGTCAAAACAGGGTCGGTGAGACCCAGTACTTC. Its protein is CASSQNRVGETQYF.

The chain recombines TRBV9 with TRBJ2-5, with 7 bases fitting TRBD2. This CDR3 region has 14 residues. V shed 0 bases and J 5 bases; nucleotides not matched to a gene: 4. The germline V gene encodes CDR1 SGDLS and CDR2 YYNGEE. Here the CDR3 DNA reads TGTGCCAGCAGCGTAGCGGGAGGCTGGGAGACCCAGTACTTC. Translated, it gives CASSVAGGWETQYF.

The chain links TRBV19 to TRBJ2-2; D possibly corresponds to TRBD1 (5 bases). The CDR3 runs to 15 residues. The V gene's germline CDR1 is LNHDA and CDR2 SQIVND (reference sequence). V was trimmed by 4 bases and J by 1 base, leaving 10 bases between them. The CDR3 DNA reads TGTGCCAGTAGTACCCTAAGGGGGAACACCGGGGAGCTGTTTTTT. Residues: CASSTLRGNTGELFF.

The chain combines TRBV7-8 with TRBJ1-5; a possible D gene is TRBD1 (6 bases). Germline V gene lookup returns CDR1 SGHVS and CDR2 FQNEAQ. The germline V and J ends were trimmed by 5 bases and 0 bases, with 17 bases remaining between them. The CDR3 runs to 17 residues. The CDR3 DNA is TGTGCCAGCAGCCACAGACAGGAGAGATATAGCAATCAGCCCCAGCATTTT. Amino acid sequence: CASSHRQERYSNQPQHF.

This CDR3 is CASSLAGQGAREKLFF. The CDR3 DNA reads TGTGCCAGCAGCTTAGCGGGACAGGGGGCGCGTGAAAAACTGTTTTTT. The rearrangement links TRBV7-9 to TRBJ1-4, with 12 bases lining up with TRBD1. Germline CDR1 and CDR2: SEHNR and FQNEAQ (reference sequence). V shed 0 bases and J 7 bases; nucleotides not matched to a gene: 3. This CDR3 has 16 residues.

The V gene is TRBV5-1, the J gene TRBJ1-4; 10 nucleotides line up with TRBD1. Per germline, CDR1 SGHRS and CDR2 YFSETQ. V shed 4 bases, J shed 8 bases, and the junction held 11 bases outside the gene matches. The CDR3 is made up of 16 amino acids. The CDR3 DNA reads TGCGCCAGCAGCAGGGGCCGACAGGGGGCAAACGAAAAACTGTTTTTT. Translating it yields CASSRGRQGANEKLFF.

The rearrangement links TRBV3-1 (or the pseudogene TRBV3-2) to TRBJ2-1; D gene unclear. Trimming pared 1 base from V and 10 bases from J, leaving 11 bases between. Germline CDR1 reads LGHDT; CDR2 reads YNNKEL (reference sequence). CDR3 length: 13 amino acids. The DNA of the CDR3 is TGTGCCAGCAGCCAAGGTAGCCCGAGCGAGCAGTTCTTC. As protein: CASSQGSPSEQFF.

This clone appeared once. The chain links TRBV7-2 to TRBJ1-2; the D gene is possibly TRBD1 (5 bases). V lost 5 bases and J lost 9, with 13 bases in between. In germline, CDR1 is SGHTA, CDR2 FQGNSA. The CDR3 totals 12 residues. The CDR3 protein is CASSRVGGSYTF. CDR3 in DNA: TGTGCCAGCAGCCGAGTCGGGGGGAGCTACACCTTC. Using reference TRBV7-2 and TRBJ1-2 for the parts outside the CDR3, the full variable domain is GAGVSQSPSNKVTEKGKDVELRCDPISGHTALYWYRQSLGQGLEFLIYFQGNSAPDKSGLPSDRFSAERTGGSVSTLTIQRTQQEDSAVYLCASSRVGGSYTFGSGTRLTVV.

The genes are TRBV2 and TRBJ1-1; 9 nucleotides line up with TRBD1. Germline CDR1 reads SNHLY; CDR2 reads FYNNEI. V lost 6 bases and J lost 6; bases outside the gene matches: 2. CDR3 length equals 12 residues. CDR3 protein: CASRDRGPEAFF. The CDR3 coding sequence is TGTGCCAGCAGGGACAGGGGCCCTGAAGCTTTCTTT.

The chain carries TRBV6-5 and TRBJ2-7; D might be TRBD2 (5 bases). The V end lost 7 bases, the J end lost 3 bases, and 13 bases lay between the germline ends. Germline V gives CDR1 MNHEY, CDR2 SVGAGI. The CDR3 is made up of 13 amino acids. CDR3 loop: CASNGGSVYEQYF. DNA of the CDR3: TGTGCCAGCAACGGAGGTTCGGTCTACGAGCAGTACTTC.

This chain links TRBV19 with TRBJ1-5; 8 nucleotides line up with TRBD1. Germline lookup yields CDR1 LNHDA and CDR2 SQIVND (reference sequence). Losses at the gene ends were 5 bases for V and 0 bases for J; bases not matched to a gene: 9. The CDR3 extends over 17 amino acids. CDR3 residues: CASSPGGSGYSNQPQHF. The CDR3 DNA follows: TGTGCCAGTAGTCCAGGGGGCTCTGGGTATAGCAATCAGCCCCAGCATTTT.

J is TRBJ1-5 and V is TRBV5-1; no definite D call. There are 14 residues in the CDR3. Per germline, CDR1 SGHRS and CDR2 YFSETQ. Trimming stripped 0 bases from V and 5 bases from J, with 9 bases between. The CDR3 bases are TGCGCCAGCAGCTTGGGGGGTGGGGATCAGCCCCAGCATTTT. Its protein product is CASSLGGGDQPQHF.

J is TRBJ2-7 and V is TRBV7-9; the D gene could be TRBD1 or TRBD2 (5 bases each). The germline CDR1 and CDR2 sequences are SEHNR and FQNEAQ (reference sequence). The CDR3 is 16 amino acids. V dropped 2 bases and J dropped 5 bases, with 19 bases sitting between them. In nucleotides, the CDR3 is TGTGCCAGCAGCTTATTTTTTGGGGGTCAGCGCCACGAGCAGTACTTC. Protein sequence: CASSLFFGGQRHEQYF.

The gene calls are TRBV19 and TRBJ2-3, with 7 bases identical to TRBD2. V shed 4 bases, J shed 0 bases, and the junction held 4 bases outside the gene matches. Per the germline V gene, CDR1 is LNHDA and CDR2 is SQIVND (reference sequence). CDR3 length: 15 amino acids. CDR3 protein: CASSTSGVSTDTQYF. CDR3 sequence (DNA): TGTGCCAGTAGTACCAGCGGGGTGAGCACAGATACGCAGTATTTT.

The V gene is TRBV5-1, the J gene TRBJ2-7; D could derive from TRBD1 or TRBD2 (5 bases each). This CDR3 has 15 residues. V dropped 3 bases and J dropped 2 bases, with 15 bases sitting between them. Per the germline V gene, CDR1 is SGHRS and CDR2 is YFSETQ. The chain's CDR3 is CASSWGPQEPYEQYF. The CDR3 coding sequence is TGCGCCAGCAGCTGGGGACCCCAGGAACCCTACGAGCAGTACTTC.

The chain uses TRBV28 and TRBJ1-5; D possibly corresponds to TRBD1 (6 bases). Germline loops: CDR1 MDHEN, CDR2 SYDVKM. This CDR3 is built from 13 residues. The germline V and J ends were trimmed by 11 bases and 3 bases, with 14 bases remaining between them. In nucleotides, the CDR3 is TGTGCCGCCCAGGGGTTTTTCAATCAGCCCCAGCATTTT. Translated, it gives CAAQGFFNQPQHF.